This TCR beta chain was identified during a study of blood T cell repertoires in COVID-19. Study information: The cDNA or gDNA used as material had been derived from T cells, B-cell-depleted T cells, or PBMCs.

Trimming cost V 0 bases and J 4 bases, with 10 bases left between them. The CDR3 spans 15 residues. Germline assignment: CDR1 LNHNV and CDR2 YYDKDF (reference sequence). Assay: immunoSEQ multiplex PCR; the TCRdb copy retains only in-frame clones and omits some. The data show a few hundred thousand clones, more than 70% seen once. The receptor was derived from a woman between 18 and 29 years old who had been exposed to COVID-19. Sequences were obtained from PBMCs or T cells enriched from blood (not recorded which). J is TRBJ2-1 and V is TRBV15, with D unclear. The CDR3 DNA follows: TGTGCCACCAGCAGAGATGTCAGTGGTTACAATGAGCAGTTCTTC. Its translation is CATSRDVSGYNEQFF.